This T cell receptor beta chain was recorded in a study of post-analysis software for immune sequencing data. Study-wide results and caveats: Significantly lower normalized Chao1 diversity was seen in multiple sclerosis patients than in controls. Samples prepared in the same batch strongly co-clustered by F measure. Patients showed TRBV5-6, TRBV5-1 and TRBV20-1 among 4 or 5 TRBV segments more frequent than in controls.

Each TCR beta cDNA library carried unique molecular identifiers. The T cell input of about 0.85 to 10 million gave roughly 0.5 million cDNA molecules. Via MiXCR, TCRdb re-called the PCR reads, giving one row per CDR3 protein. Of approximately 660,000 distinct CDR3 sequences listed, around 60% are singletons. The CDR3 has 16 amino acids. Germline-derived CDR1 and CDR2 are MNHNY and SVGAGI (reference sequence). Trimming took 5 bases from V and 1 from J, leaving 16 bases between them. This clonotype was seen more than once but under ten times. The antigen is unknown. The sequence came from a girl aged 2-10 years with multiple sclerosis. Sequencing was carried out using blood. The chain carries TRBV6-6 and TRBJ2-3; a possible D gene is TRBD2 (7 bases). The CDR3 protein is CASSQGNAGGTDTQYF. CDR3 coding DNA: TGTGCCAGCAGTCAGGGGAATGCGGGGGGCACAGATACGCAGTATTTT.